This TCR beta chain was documented in a study of blood T cell repertoires in COVID-19. Study details: Acute and convalescent COVID-19 specimens originated in the United States, Italy and Spain. T cells, B-cell-depleted T cells, or PBMCs supplied cDNA or gDNA.

Authors' processing steps: Reference gene primers were amplified, and this amplification served to estimate nucleated cell counts. Method: immunoSEQ multiplex PCR; TCRdb's copy keeps in-frame clones and lacks some. That table supplies the V and J calls and clone size; D and trimming were determined from the DNA. The sample has under 40,000 clones; approximately 86% are singletons. The CDR3 runs 14 residues. Germline V lookup: CDR1 SNHLY, CDR2 FYNNEI. Losses at the gene ends were 3 bases for V and 5 bases for J; bases not matched to a gene: 6. The sequencing input was peripheral blood. The chain links TRBV2 to TRBJ2-5; TRBD2 matches 7 bases. This TCR was recovered from an elderly woman with active or convalescent COVID-19. The CDR3: CASSDPGGEETQYF. The CDR3 nucleotides read TGTGCCAGCAGTGATCCGGGGGGAGAGGAGACCCAGTACTTC.